This T cell receptor (beta chain) was sequenced for a study of cytomegalovirus exposure and HLA in healthy donors. The PCR made use of 60 Vbeta and 13 Jbeta primers. TCRdb's table, derived via immunoSEQ multiplex PCR, lists solely in-frame clones and lacks some. The sample consists of roughly 230,000 clones, about 85% of them appearing once. With respect to this clone: What it binds is not known.

The germline V gene has CDR1 SGHDT and CDR2 YYEEEE. CDR3 length equals 16 residues. V was clipped by 2 bases and J by 5 bases; unmatched bases: 7. Study-wide results and limits: Later on, an analysis showed TCR association rates differing by HLA locus, with DRB1 the most and HLA-C the fewest. Later analysis showed most CMV-associated TCR beta chains appearing HLA-restricted. In a later analysis, at a false discovery rate of 0.05, roughly 17,000 TCR beta sequences matched HLA alleles.

The gene calls are TRBV5-6 and TRBJ1-5; 10 nucleotides match TRBD1. The TCR originated in a girl aged 2-10 years in good health and CMV-seronegative. Input material: PBMCs. CDR3 amino acids: CASSFGTGVGYQPQHF. The CDR3 bases are TGTGCCAGCAGCTTTGGGACAGGGGTGGGTTATCAGCCCCAGCATTTT. The variable domain in full, with the rest retrieved from reference TRBV5-6 and TRBJ1-5, is DAGVTQSPTHLIKTRGQQVTLRCSPKSGHDTVSWYQQALGQGPQFIFQYYEEEERQRGNFPDRFSGHQFPNYSSELNVNALLLGDSALYLCASSFGTGVGYQPQHFGDGTRLSIL.